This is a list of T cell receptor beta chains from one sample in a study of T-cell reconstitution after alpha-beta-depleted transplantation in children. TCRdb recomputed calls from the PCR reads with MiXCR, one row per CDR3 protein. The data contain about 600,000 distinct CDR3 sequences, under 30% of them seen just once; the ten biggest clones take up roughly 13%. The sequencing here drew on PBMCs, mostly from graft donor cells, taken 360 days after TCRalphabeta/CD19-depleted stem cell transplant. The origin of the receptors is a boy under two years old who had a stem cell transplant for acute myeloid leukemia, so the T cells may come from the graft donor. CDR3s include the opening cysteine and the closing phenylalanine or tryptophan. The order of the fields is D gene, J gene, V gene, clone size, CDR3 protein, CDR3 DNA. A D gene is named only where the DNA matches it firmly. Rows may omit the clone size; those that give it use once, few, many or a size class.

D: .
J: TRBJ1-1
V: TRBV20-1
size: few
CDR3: CSATKVDTEAFF
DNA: TGCAGTGCTACCAAGGTTGACACTGAAGCTTTCTTT

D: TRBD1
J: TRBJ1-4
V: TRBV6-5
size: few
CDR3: CASSYARTGGNEKLFF
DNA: TGTGCCAGCAGTTACGCCCGGACAGGGGGAAATGAAAAACTGTTTTTT

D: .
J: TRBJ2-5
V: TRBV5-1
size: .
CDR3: CASSLGFETQYF
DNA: TGCGCCAGCAGCTTGGGATTCGAGACCCAGTACTTC

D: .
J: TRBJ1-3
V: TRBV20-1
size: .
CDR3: CSAHSGNTIYF
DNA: TGCAGTGCCCACTCTGGAAACACCATATATTTT

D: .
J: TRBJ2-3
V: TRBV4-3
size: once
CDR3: CASSPSGTTSTDTQYF
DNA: TGCGCCAGCAGCCCCTCCGGGACCACTAGCACAGATACGCAGTATTTT

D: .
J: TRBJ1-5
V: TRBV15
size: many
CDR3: CATSRDPVQFNQPQHF
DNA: TGTGCCACCAGCAGAGATCCGGTTCAGTTTAATCAGCCCCAGCATTTT

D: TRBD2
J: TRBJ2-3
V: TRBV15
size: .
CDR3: CATSRGPGGADTQYF
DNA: TGTGCCACCAGCAGAGGCCCTGGGGGGGCAGATACGCAGTATTTT

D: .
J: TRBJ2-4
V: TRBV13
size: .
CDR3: CASSASGVGENIQYF
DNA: TGTGCCAGCAGCGCCTCAGGGGTGGGGGAAAACATTCAGTACTTC

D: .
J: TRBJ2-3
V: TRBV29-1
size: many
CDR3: CSVEDPTGAGDTQYF
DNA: TGCAGCGTTGAAGACCCGACGGGGGCGGGAGATACGCAGTATTTT

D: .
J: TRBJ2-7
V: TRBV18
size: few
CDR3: CASSPYNSYEQYF
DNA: TGTGCCAGCTCACCCTACAATTCCTACGAGCAGTACTTC

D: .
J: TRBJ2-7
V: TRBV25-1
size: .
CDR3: CASSEKGFFREQYF
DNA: TGTGCCAGCAGTGAAAAAGGATTCTTTCGGGAGCAGTACTTC

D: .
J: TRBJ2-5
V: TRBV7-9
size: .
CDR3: CASNLQGETQYF
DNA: TGTGCCAGCAACCTGCAGGGGGAGACCCAGTACTTC

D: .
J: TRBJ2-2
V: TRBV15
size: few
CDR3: CATSEADTGELFF
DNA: TGTGCCACCAGCGAAGCCGACACCGGGGAGCTGTTTTTT

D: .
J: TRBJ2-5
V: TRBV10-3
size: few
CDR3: CAIRSGLQETQYF
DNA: TGTGCCATCAGAAGCGGCCTTCAAGAGACCCAGTACTTC

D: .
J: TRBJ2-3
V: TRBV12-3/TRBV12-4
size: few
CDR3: CASSYLADTQYF
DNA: TGTGCCAGCAGTTATCTTGCAGATACGCAGTATTTT

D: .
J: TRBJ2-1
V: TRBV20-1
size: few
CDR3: CSATGPPGYNEQFF
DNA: TGCAGTGCGACGGGGCCCCCGGGATACAATGAGCAGTTCTTC

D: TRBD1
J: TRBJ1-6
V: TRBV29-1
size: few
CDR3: CSARTGGGNSPLHF
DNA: TGCAGCGCTCGGACAGGGGGGGGTAATTCACCCCTCCACTTT

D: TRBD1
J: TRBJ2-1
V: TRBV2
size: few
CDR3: CASSRALGTGDNEQFF
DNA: TGTGCCAGCAGCCGAGCGCTTGGGACAGGGGACAATGAGCAGTTCTTC

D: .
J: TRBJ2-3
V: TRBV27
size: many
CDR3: CASSPTRSSSTDTQYF
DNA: TGTGCCAGCAGTCCCACAAGATCCTCCTCCACAGATACGCAGTATTTT

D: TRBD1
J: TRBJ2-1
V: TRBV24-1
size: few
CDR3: CATSPGRDRVYNEQFF
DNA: TGTGCCACCAGCCCCGGGCGGGACAGGGTGTACAATGAGCAGTTCTTC

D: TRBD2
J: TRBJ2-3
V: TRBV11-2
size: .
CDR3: CASQLEAAGGRTDTQYF
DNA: TGTGCCAGCCAGCTTGAGGCAGCGGGGGGGCGTACAGATACGCAGTATTTT

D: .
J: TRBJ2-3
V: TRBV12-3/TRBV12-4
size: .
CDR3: CASRLFGGTDTQYF
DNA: TGTGCCAGCAGATTATTCGGGGGAACAGATACGCAGTATTTT

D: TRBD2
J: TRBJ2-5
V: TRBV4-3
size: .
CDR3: CASSQEGLREETQYF
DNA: TGCGCCAGCAGCCAAGAGGGACTACGGGAAGAGACCCAGTACTTC

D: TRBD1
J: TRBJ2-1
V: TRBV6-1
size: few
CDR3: CASSSPVRRQGVGNEQFF
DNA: TGTGCCAGCAGCTCCCCCGTCCGCCGACAGGGTGTAGGCAATGAGCAGTTCTTC

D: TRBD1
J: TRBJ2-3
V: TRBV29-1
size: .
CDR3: CSVSGSLWAQGTGNTQYF
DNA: TGCAGCGTTTCAGGGTCCCTGTGGGCACAGGGGACGGGAAATACGCAGTATTTT

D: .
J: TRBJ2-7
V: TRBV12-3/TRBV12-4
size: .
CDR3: CASSFPPRPNGISYEQYF
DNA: TGTGCCAGCAGTTTTCCCCCGCGACCAAACGGAATATCCTACGAGCAGTACTTC

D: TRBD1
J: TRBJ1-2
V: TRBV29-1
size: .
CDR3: CSASLPRQGGGYTF
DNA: TGCAGCGCAAGCCTCCCTAGACAGGGGGGAGGCTACACCTTC

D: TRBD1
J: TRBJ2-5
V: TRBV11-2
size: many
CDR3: CASSFLGQGGQETQYF
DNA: TGTGCCAGCAGCTTCCTGGGACAGGGAGGACAAGAGACCCAGTACTTC

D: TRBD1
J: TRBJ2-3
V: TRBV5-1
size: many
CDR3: CASSTDRARDTQYF
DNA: TGCGCCAGCAGCACGGACAGGGCTCGAGATACGCAGTATTTT

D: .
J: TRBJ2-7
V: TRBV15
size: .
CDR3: CATSRAGFEQYF
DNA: TGTGCCACCAGCAGAGCAGGGTTCGAGCAGTACTTC

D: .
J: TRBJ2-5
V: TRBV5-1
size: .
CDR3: CASSTDPKETQYF
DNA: TGCGCCAGCAGCACGGACCCCAAAGAGACCCAGTACTTC

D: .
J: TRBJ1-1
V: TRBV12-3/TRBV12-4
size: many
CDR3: CASSPVGGNTEAFF
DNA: TGTGCCAGCAGTCCCGTCGGGGGGAACACTGAAGCTTTCTTT

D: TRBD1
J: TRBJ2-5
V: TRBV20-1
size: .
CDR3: CSATLGTGSETQYF
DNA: TGCAGTGCTACCCTTGGGACAGGGAGTGAGACCCAGTACTTC

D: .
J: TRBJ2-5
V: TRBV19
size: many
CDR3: CASSDSLQETQYF
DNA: TGTGCCAGCTCGGACAGCTTACAAGAGACCCAGTACTTC

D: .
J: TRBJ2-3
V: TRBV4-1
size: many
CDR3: CASSQERTVTDTQYF
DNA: TGCGCCAGCAGCCAAGAGAGGACGGTCACAGATACGCAGTATTTT

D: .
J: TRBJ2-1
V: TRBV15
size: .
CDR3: CATSNLADEQFF
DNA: TGTGCCACCAGCAACCTGGCGGATGAGCAGTTCTTC

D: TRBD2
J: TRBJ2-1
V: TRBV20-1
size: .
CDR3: CSARLAGGHNEQFF
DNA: TGCAGTGCTAGACTAGCGGGGGGACACAATGAGCAGTTCTTC

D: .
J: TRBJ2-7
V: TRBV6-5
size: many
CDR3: CASSYAKQRFYEQYF
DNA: TGTGCCAGCAGTTACGCCAAACAGAGATTCTACGAGCAGTACTTC

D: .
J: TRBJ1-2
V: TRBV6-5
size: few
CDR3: CASSYSNGPSYGYTF
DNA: TGTGCCAGCAGTTACTCGAATGGTCCCAGCTATGGCTACACCTTC

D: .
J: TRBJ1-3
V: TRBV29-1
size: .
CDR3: CSVFSGNTIYF
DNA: TGCAGCGTTTTTTCTGGAAACACCATATATTTT

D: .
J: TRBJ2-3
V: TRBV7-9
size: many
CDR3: CASSPDSYTDTQYF
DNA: TGTGCCAGCAGCCCGGACAGCTACACAGATACGCAGTATTTT

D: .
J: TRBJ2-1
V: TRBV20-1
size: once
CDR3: CSARDPQGIKAGRDYNEQFF
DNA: TGCAGTGCTAGAGATCCCCAGGGGATCAAAGCGGGGAGGGACTACAATGAGCAGTTCTTC

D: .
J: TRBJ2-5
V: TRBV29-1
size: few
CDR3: CSVVGVQETQYF
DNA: TGCAGCGTAGTAGGGGTTCAAGAGACCCAGTACTTC

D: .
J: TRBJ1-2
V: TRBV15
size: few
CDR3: CATSRDRANYGYTF
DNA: TGTGCCACCAGCAGAGATAGGGCTAACTATGGCTACACCTTC

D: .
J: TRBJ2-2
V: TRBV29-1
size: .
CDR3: CSVTGLYTGELFF
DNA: TGCAGCGTTACAGGGTTGTACACCGGGGAGCTGTTTTTT

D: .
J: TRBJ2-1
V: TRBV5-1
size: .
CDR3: CASSFLQHNNEQFF
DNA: TGCGCCAGCAGCTTTTTACAGCATAACAATGAGCAGTTCTTC

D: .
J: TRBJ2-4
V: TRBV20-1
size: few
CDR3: CSAYDWGLQYF
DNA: TGCAGTGCTTACGATTGGGGACTTCAGTACTTC

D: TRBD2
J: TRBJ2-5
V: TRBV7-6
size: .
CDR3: CASKLSGLAGYLRETQYF
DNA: TGTGCCAGCAAACTTTCAGGACTAGCGGGGTACTTAAGAGAGACCCAGTACTTC

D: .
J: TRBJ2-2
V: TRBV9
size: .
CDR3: CASSVVSWGASPSGELFF
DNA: TGTGCCAGCAGCGTAGTATCGTGGGGGGCCTCGCCATCCGGGGAGCTGTTTTTT

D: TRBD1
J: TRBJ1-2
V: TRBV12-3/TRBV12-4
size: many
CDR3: CASRPGTGLYGYTF
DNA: TGTGCCAGCAGACCCGGGACAGGACTTTATGGCTACACCTTC

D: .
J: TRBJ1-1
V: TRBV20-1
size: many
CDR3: CSATGQPRAFF
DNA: TGCAGTGCTACGGGTCAGCCCCGGGCTTTCTTT

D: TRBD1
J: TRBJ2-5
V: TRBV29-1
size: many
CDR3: CSVPKGDREETQYF
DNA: TGCAGCGTCCCAAAGGGAGACAGGGAAGAGACCCAGTACTTC

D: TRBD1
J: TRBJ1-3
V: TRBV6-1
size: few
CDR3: CASSVDRPSSGNTIYF
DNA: TGTGCCAGCAGTGTGGACAGGCCTTCCTCTGGAAACACCATATATTTT

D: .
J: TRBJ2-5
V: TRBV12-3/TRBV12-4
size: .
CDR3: CASSIGGVPETQYF
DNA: TGTGCCAGCAGTATAGGAGGGGTTCCGGAGACCCAGTACTTC

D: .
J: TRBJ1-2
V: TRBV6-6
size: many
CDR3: CASSYPGNYGYTF
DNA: TGTGCCAGCAGTTACCCGGGGAACTATGGCTACACCTTC

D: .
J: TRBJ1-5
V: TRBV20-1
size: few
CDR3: CSGTVGRNQPQHF
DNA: TGCAGTGGTACAGTTGGGCGCAATCAGCCCCAGCATTTT

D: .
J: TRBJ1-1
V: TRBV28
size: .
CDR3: CASSLSVGEPGEAFF
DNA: TGTGCCAGCAGTTTATCTGTGGGCGAGCCCGGGGAAGCTTTCTTT

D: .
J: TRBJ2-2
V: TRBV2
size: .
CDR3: CASSEDQGWTGELFF
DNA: TGTGCCAGCAGTGAAGATCAGGGATGGACCGGGGAGCTGTTTTTT

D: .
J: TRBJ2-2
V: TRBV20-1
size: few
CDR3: CSARRDGTGELFF
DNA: TGCAGTGCTAGAAGGGACGGCACCGGGGAGCTGTTTTTT